These 15 T cell receptor beta chains came from one sample sequenced in a study of brain T cells in children with intractable seizures. Profiling relied on immunoSEQ multiplex PCR, and the TCRdb table lists in-frame clones only, not all of them. This table holds approximately 330,000 clones, 93% found once. Time point: blood from clinic visit 5 months post-surgery; TSC patient then seizure free. The starting material was peripheral blood, obtained roughly 5 months after surgery. Receptors originate from a boy younger than two with tuberous sclerosis and intractable seizures.

The chain is built from TRBV24-1 and TRBJ1-1, with D uncertain. V lost 8 bases and J 4 bases, leaving 7 bases between the germline ends. Germline assignment: CDR1 KGHDR and CDR2 SFDVKD. This CDR3 region has 11 residues. CDR3 in amino acids: CATTTRTEAFF. CDR3 bases: TGTGCCACCACTACGCGCACTGAAGCTTTCTTT.

The chain recombines TRBV7-8 with TRBJ1-6; D is uncertain. Trimming removed 4 bases from V and 11 bases from J, with 6 bases in between. From germline, CDR1 is SGHVS and CDR2 FQNEAQ. The CDR3 has 11 amino acids. CDR3 protein: CASSSIPPLHF. The CDR3 DNA is TGTGCCAGCAGCTCGATTCCACCCCTCCACTTT.

This clone has only one observation. The chain uses TRBV28 and TRBJ2-5, with D hard to call. Trimming shortened V by 4 bases and J by 1 base, and 10 bases separated the two germline ends. This CDR3 contains 14 residues. The germline gives CDR1 MDHEN, CDR2 SYDVKM. This chain's CDR3 is CASSSLGSQETQYF. In DNA form, the CDR3 reads TGTGCCAGCAGTTCTCTGGGTTCCCAAGAGACCCAGTACTTC.

The chain joins TRBV12-5 to TRBJ2-3; D ambiguous. Per the germline V gene, CDR1 is LGHNT and CDR2 is FRNRAP. This CDR3 is 12 amino acids long. Between the trimmed V and J ends, which lost 5 bases and 6 bases, there was a span of 9 bases. The chain's CDR3 is CASGPKPDTQYF. The CDR3 DNA follows: TGTGCTAGTGGTCCTAAGCCGGATACGCAGTATTTT.

This clone was seen more than once but under ten times. The rearrangement joins TRBV9 to TRBJ1-6, with D maybe TRBD1 (5 bases). Germline CDR1 is SGDLS and CDR2 is YYNGEE. The V end was cut by 0 bases, the J end by 8 bases, with 9 bases between. The CDR3 is 14 amino acids. In DNA form, the CDR3 reads TGTGCCAGCAGCGTAGGGCAGGGCCATTCACCCCTCCACTTT. As protein: CASSVGQGHSPLHF.

This chain connects TRBV6-5 to TRBJ2-7, with 11 bases aligning to TRBD2. CDR3 length equals 14 residues. Trimming took 7 bases from V and 2 from J; bases not matched to a gene: 4. CDR1 and CDR2 (germline): MNHEY, SVGAGI. DNA of the CDR3: TGTGCCAGCAAAACGGGACTAGCGGCCTACGAGCAGTACTTC. It specifies CASKTGLAAYEQYF.

This chain links TRBV3-1 (or the pseudogene TRBV3-2) with TRBJ2-2; 11 bases align to TRBD1. The CDR3 spans 16 residues. V shed 0 bases and J 6 bases; nucleotides not matched to a gene: 3. Germline loops: CDR1 LGHDT, CDR2 YNNKEL (reference sequence). The CDR3 is CASSQDWGQGAGELFF. The CDR3 nucleotides read TGTGCCAGCAGCCAAGATTGGGGACAGGGGGCCGGGGAGCTGTTTTTT.

The rearrangement joins TRBV10-3 to TRBJ2-7; D might be TRBD1 (5 bases). CDR3 size: 12 residues. Per the germline V gene, CDR1 is ENHRY and CDR2 is SYGVKD. The V end was cut by 7 bases, the J end by 6 bases, with 13 bases between. The DNA for the CDR3 is TGTGCCATCATGGGGCCTCAGCGCGAGCAGTACTTC. Residues: CAIMGPQREQYF.

The gene calls are TRBV2 and TRBJ1-2, with D hard to call. This CDR3 region has 15 residues. Trimming pared 8 bases from V and 4 bases from J, leaving 20 bases between. From germline, CDR1 is SNHLY and CDR2 FYNNEI. For the CDR3, the DNA is TGTGCCAGCGGGATAGGAATACAGAGCTCCTATGGCTACACCTTC. It yields the protein CASGIGIQSSYGYTF. Looking up the rest from reference TRBV2 and TRBJ1-2 gives the full variable domain: EPEVTQTPSHQVTQMGQEVILRCVPISNHLYFYWYRQILGQKVEFLVSFYNNEISEKSEIFDDQFSVERPDGSNFTLKIRSTKLEDSAMYFCASGIGIQSSYGYTFGSGTRLTVV.

V gene TRBV6-5 combines with J gene TRBJ2-1; 9 bases agree with TRBD2. Germline CDR1 MNHEY, CDR2 SVGAGI. The CDR3 has 15 residues. The V gene end was trimmed by 5 bases and the J gene end by 4 bases; junction bases not matched to a gene: 6. The CDR3, as DNA: TGTGCCAGCAGTACCTTAGCGGGGGATTACAATGAGCAGTTCTTC. Translating it yields CASSTLAGDYNEQFF.

This chain uses TRBV18 with TRBJ2-1; 7 nucleotides match TRBD2. Germline V gives CDR1 KGHSH, CDR2 LQKENI. The CDR3 has 14 amino acids. V lost 7 bases to trimming and J lost 5 bases; unmatched junction nucleotides: 8. CDR3 coding DNA: TGTGCCAGCTTCACCGGGACTACCGACAATGAGCAGTTCTTC. Its protein is CASFTGTTDNEQFF.

The chain has TRBV4-1 and TRBJ2-3; 10 bases line up with TRBD1. The CDR3 length is 15 residues. Losses at the gene ends were 5 bases for V and 1 base for J; bases not matched to a gene: 3. Germline values: CDR1 MGHRA, CDR2 YSYEKL. The CDR3 protein is CASSRGTGGTDTQYF. The CDR3 nucleotides are TGCGCCAGCAGCAGAGGGACAGGGGGCACAGATACGCAGTATTTT.

This sequence joins TRBV2 and TRBJ2-6; D gene unclear. Trimming took 2 bases from V and 0 from J, leaving 8 bases between them. Per germline, CDR1 SNHLY and CDR2 FYNNEI. The CDR3 is made up of 16 amino acids. CDR3 protein: CASSEQASSGANVLTF. The CDR3 DNA follows: TGTGCCAGCAGTGAACAGGCCAGCTCTGGGGCCAACGTCCTGACTTTC.

J is TRBJ2-3 and V is TRBV15; a weak D match, TRBD2 (6 bases). This CDR3 has 12 residues. The V gene lost 7 bases and the J gene lost 6 bases, with 11 bases spanning the gap. The germline V gene encodes CDR1 LNHNV and CDR2 YYDKDF (reference sequence). For the CDR3, the DNA is TGTGCCACCACCGGGAGCGGGGATACGCAGTATTTT. Encoded protein: CATTGSGDTQYF.

This chain links TRBV7-3 with TRBJ2-1, with TRBD2 matching 8 bases. The germline V gene encodes CDR1 SGHTA and CDR2 FQGTGA. Germline trimming cut 1 base from V and 2 bases from J; bases unmatched to any gene: 4. This CDR3 region has 16 residues. The CDR3 region has the DNA TGTGCCAGCAGCTTAAAAGAGCGGGGGCCCTACAATGAGCAGTTCTTC. Its protein product is CASSLKERGPYNEQFF. The whole variable domain, remainder taken from reference TRBV7-3 and TRBJ2-1, is GAGVSQTPSNKVTEKGKYVELRCDPISGHTALYWYRQSLGQGPEFLIYFQGTGAADDSGLPNDRFFAVRPEGSVSTLKIQRTERGDSAVYLCASSLKERGPYNEQFFGPGTRLTVL.